These T cell receptor beta chains were read from a single sample in a study of shared clonotypes between healthy human individuals. The assay was immunoSEQ multiplex PCR, and TCRdb's table has in-frame clones only and misses some. This sample has roughly 450,000 clones, with around 74% found just once. Sequencing was performed on PBMCs. Every receptor here comes from a woman in her thirties or forties in good health. Some clones in this sample may be carry-over from other donors' samples. CDR3s include the opening cysteine and the closing phenylalanine or tryptophan. The order of the fields is J gene, V gene, D gene, clone size, CDR3 DNA, CDR3 protein. D genes are given only for firm matches. Clone size appears in some rows only: once, few, many, or a class for an expanded clone.

J gene: TRBJ1-2; V gene: TRBV19; D gene: NA; clone size: NA; CDR3 DNA: TGTGCCAGTAGTTTACAGGGAGGCTATGGCTACACCTTC; CDR3 protein: CASSLQGGYGYTF
J gene: TRBJ1-2; V gene: TRBV29-1; D gene: NA; clone size: NA; CDR3 DNA: TGCAGCGGACGGACCCCCCCGGATGGCTACACCTTC; CDR3 protein: CSGRTPPDGYTF
J gene: TRBJ2-1; V gene: TRBV5-1; D gene: TRBD2; clone size: NA; CDR3 DNA: TGCGCCAGCAGCCTAGCGGGACCATTGGACAATGAGCAGTTCTTC; CDR3 protein: CASSLAGPLDNEQFF
J gene: TRBJ1-4; V gene: TRBV27; D gene: TRBD1; clone size: NA; CDR3 DNA: TGTGCCAGCACCTCGAAGAACAGGGGGCTAAGGTTTAATGAAAAACTGTTTTTT; CDR3 protein: CASTSKNRGLRFNEKLFF
J gene: TRBJ2-3; V gene: TRBV5-1; D gene: NA; clone size: once; CDR3 DNA: TGCGCCAGCAGCTCCGGGACCAGCACAGATACGCAGTATTTT; CDR3 protein: CASSSGTSTDTQYF
J gene: TRBJ1-2; V gene: TRBV27; D gene: NA; clone size: few; CDR3 DNA: TGTGCCAGCAGTTTAAAAGTTTATGGCTACACCTTC; CDR3 protein: CASSLKVYGYTF
J gene: TRBJ2-3; V gene: TRBV19; D gene: TRBD2; clone size: NA; CDR3 DNA: TGTGCCAGTAGAACTAGCGGGACATCCTTGAGCACAGATACGCAGTATTTT; CDR3 protein: CASRTSGTSLSTDTQYF
J gene: TRBJ1-5; V gene: TRBV19; D gene: NA; clone size: once; CDR3 DNA: TGTGCCAGTACCAGTGGCCAGGGCAGTCAGCCCCAGCATTTT; CDR3 protein: CASTSGQGSQPQHF
J gene: TRBJ1-5; V gene: TRBV6-1; D gene: NA; clone size: NA; CDR3 DNA: TGTGCCAGCAGTGTCGGCGACTATCAGCCCCAGCATTTT; CDR3 protein: CASSVGDYQPQHF
J gene: TRBJ1-2; V gene: TRBV28; D gene: TRBD1; clone size: NA; CDR3 DNA: TGTGCCAGCAGTTTAAACAGGGGGCTGTATGGCTACACCTTC; CDR3 protein: CASSLNRGLYGYTF
J gene: TRBJ1-1; V gene: TRBV10-3; D gene: TRBD1; clone size: NA; CDR3 DNA: TGTGCCATCAGTGGTAGGGACAGGGAATCAGGGGAAGCTTTCTTT; CDR3 protein: CAISGRDRESGEAFF
J gene: TRBJ2-3; V gene: TRBV4-3; D gene: NA; clone size: NA; CDR3 DNA: TGCGCCAGCAGCCAAGAGCGCGGGGCAGATACGCAGTATTTT; CDR3 protein: CASSQERGADTQYF
J gene: TRBJ2-5; V gene: TRBV29-1; D gene: TRBD1; clone size: few; CDR3 DNA: TGCAGCGTGGACAGGGGGCAAGAGACCCAGTACTTC; CDR3 protein: CSVDRGQETQYF
J gene: TRBJ1-4; V gene: TRBV5-1; D gene: TRBD1; clone size: once; CDR3 DNA: TGCGCCAGCAGTAGGGACAGGGGGCCTGAAAAACTGTTTTTT; CDR3 protein: CASSRDRGPEKLFF
J gene: TRBJ2-1; V gene: TRBV4-2; D gene: TRBD2; clone size: NA; CDR3 DNA: TGTGCCAGCAGCCAAGATTCAACTAGCGGGGCCCATCGGCAGTTCTTC; CDR3 protein: CASSQDSTSGAHRQFF
J gene: TRBJ2-7; V gene: TRBV11-2; D gene: NA; clone size: once; CDR3 DNA: TGTGCCAGCAGCAAAATACGGTCTCCCAAGAGCTCCTACGAGCAGTACTTC; CDR3 protein: CASSKIRSPKSSYEQYF
J gene: TRBJ2-3; V gene: TRBV7-9; D gene: TRBD2; clone size: NA; CDR3 DNA: TGTGCCAGCGCTCCTAGCGGGGGCACAGATACGCAGTATTTT; CDR3 protein: CASAPSGGTDTQYF
J gene: TRBJ1-1; V gene: TRBV27; D gene: TRBD1; clone size: NA; CDR3 DNA: TGTGCCAGCAGTTACAGGGGGCAGAACACTGAAGCTTTCTTT; CDR3 protein: CASSYRGQNTEAFF
J gene: TRBJ2-1; V gene: TRBV27; D gene: NA; clone size: NA; CDR3 DNA: TGTGCCAGCAGTTTACTCGCGACCAACTACAATGAGCAGTTCTTC; CDR3 protein: CASSLLATNYNEQFF
J gene: TRBJ1-2; V gene: TRBV15; D gene: TRBD1; clone size: NA; CDR3 DNA: TGTGCCACCAGCCGTAGAGTGGGTAGACAGGGGGGCTACACCTTC; CDR3 protein: CATSRRVGRQGGYTF
J gene: TRBJ1-2; V gene: TRBV7-2; D gene: NA; clone size: NA; CDR3 DNA: TGTGCCAGCAGCCAAGATAGGGCAGGCTATGGCTACACCTTC; CDR3 protein: CASSQDRAGYGYTF